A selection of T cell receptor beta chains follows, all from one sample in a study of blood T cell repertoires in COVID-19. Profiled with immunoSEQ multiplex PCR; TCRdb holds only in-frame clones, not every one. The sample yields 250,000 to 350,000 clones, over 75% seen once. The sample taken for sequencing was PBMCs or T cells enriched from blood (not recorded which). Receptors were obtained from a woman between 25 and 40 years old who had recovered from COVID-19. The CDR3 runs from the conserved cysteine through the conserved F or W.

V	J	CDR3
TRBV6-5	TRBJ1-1	CASSKLQGAGTEAFF
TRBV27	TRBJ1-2	CASSLSATESFYGYTF
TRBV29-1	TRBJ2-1	CSVEGQGAADEQFF
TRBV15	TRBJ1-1	CATSRDLRNTEAFF
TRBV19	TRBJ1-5	CASSTHVGQRHSNQPQHF
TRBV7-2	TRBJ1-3	CASSSDIKAGNTIYF
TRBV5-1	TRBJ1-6	CASQGSYNSPLHF
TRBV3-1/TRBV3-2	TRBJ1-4	CASSQGIRGGAEKLFF
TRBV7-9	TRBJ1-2	CASSLAQVDYGYTF
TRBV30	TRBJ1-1	CAWGLTRGTEAFF